The 19 T cell receptor beta chains reported below all come from one sample, sequenced in a study of T cells after yellow fever vaccination. Via MiXCR, TCRdb re-called the 5' RACE reads, giving one row per CDR3 protein. The sample records 350,000 to 450,000 distinct CDR3 sequences, approximately 18% being singletons. The material was PBMCs, obtained before the yellow fever booster vaccination. These receptors originate from a man in his late teens or twenties who received the YFV17D yellow fever vaccine.

The chain has TRBV4-3 and TRBJ1-2, with a possible D match to TRBD1 (5 bases). Trimming pared 0 bases from V and 3 bases from J, leaving 14 bases between. Germline V gene sequence: CDR1 LGHNA, CDR2 YSLEER. The CDR3 runs 16 residues. DNA of the CDR3: TGCGCCAGCAGCCAAGATCTCGACAGACCGGACTATGGCTACACCTTC. This encodes CASSQDLDRPDYGYTF.

The V gene is TRBV11-3, the J gene TRBJ2-1; no firm D call. Germline assignment: CDR1 SGHNT and CDR2 YENEEA. CDR3 length equals 12 residues. V was shortened by 5 bases and J by 7 bases, with 9 bases between the two germline ends. CDR3 DNA sequence: TGTGCCAGCAGCCAATTCTCGAATGAGCAGTTCTTC. This gives the protein CASSQFSNEQFF.

This clonotype was counted only a few times. The V and J genes are TRBV9 and TRBJ2-7, with D perhaps being TRBD1 or TRBD2 (5 bases each). The germline V and J ends were trimmed by 3 bases and 0 bases, with 16 bases remaining between them. This CDR3 contains 16 residues. Germline CDR1 is SGDLS and CDR2 is YYNGEE. CDR3 in amino acids: CASSAGILDNSYEQYF. The CDR3 DNA sequence: TGTGCCAGCAGCGCGGGGATCCTGGACAACTCCTACGAGCAGTACTTC. Variable domain in full (rest from reference TRBV9 and TRBJ2-7): DSGVTQTPKHLITATGQRVTLRCSPRSGDLSVYWYQQSLDQGLQFLIQYYNGEERAKGNILERFSAQQFPDLHSELNLSSLELGDSALYFCASSAGILDNSYEQYFGPGTRLTVT.

This chain connects TRBV7-2 to TRBJ1-2; D is unclear. V lost 4 bases and J lost 6, with 12 bases in between. The CDR3 totals 13 residues. Germline-derived CDR1 and CDR2 are SGHTA and FQGNSA. CDR3 in DNA: TGTGCCAGCAGCTCGGGCTTTAGGGATGGCTACACCTTC. It translates to CASSSGFRDGYTF.

This clonotype was seen more than once but under ten times. The chain couples TRBV19 to TRBJ1-4; D is uncertain. The CDR3 spans 15 residues. V was trimmed by 3 bases and J by 8 bases, leaving 16 bases between them. Germline V CDR1 and CDR2: LNHDA, SQIVND (reference sequence). CDR3 protein: CASSIFDRHSEKLFF. The CDR3 DNA reads TGTGCCAGTAGTATCTTCGACCGCCATTCGGAAAAACTGTTTTTT.

The V gene is TRBV9, the J gene TRBJ2-3, with D perhaps given as TRBD1 or TRBD2 (5 bases each). Germline CDR1 SGDLS, CDR2 YYNGEE. The CDR3 loop spans 14 amino acids. Trimming left V 3 bases short and J 1 base short, with 9 bases between. CDR3 sequence (DNA): TGTGCCAGCAGCGGGGGGTACGGCACAGATACGCAGTATTTT. As protein: CASSGGYGTDTQYF.

The V call is TRBV7-8, the J call TRBJ2-3; 9 bases are a match to TRBD1. Germline CDR1 is SGHVS and CDR2 is FQNEAQ. J lost 1 base, V lost 5 bases, and 7 bases had no gene match. The CDR3 spans 16 residues. CDR3 nucleotide sequence: TGTGCCAGCAGCGACTACCGGGACAGGGGCACAGATACGCAGTATTTT. It translates to CASSDYRDRGTDTQYF. The variable domain in full, completed from reference TRBV7-8 and TRBJ2-3, reads GAGVSQSPRYKVAKRGQDVALRCDPISGHVSLFWYQQALGQGPEFLTYFQNEAQLDKSGLPSDRFFAERPEGSVSTLKIQRTQQEDSAVYLCASSDYRDRGTDTQYFGPGTRLTVL.

A few counts support this clonotype. CDR3 nucleotides: TGCAGTGCTAGAGAGGGGGTTTCCTACGAGCAGTACTTC. It yields the protein CSAREGVSYEQYF. This chain connects TRBV20-1 to TRBJ2-7; D may be TRBD1 or TRBD2 (5 bases each). The CDR3 is made up of 13 amino acids. Germline CDR1 and CDR2: DFQATT and SNEGSKA (reference sequence). V gave up 0 bases and J gave up 1 base, with 7 bases separating them.

The chain couples TRBV7-2 to TRBJ2-2; D remains unclear. Trimming left V 2 bases short and J 0 bases short, with 10 bases between. Per the germline V gene, CDR1 is SGHTA and CDR2 is FQGNSA. The CDR3 has 16 amino acids. The CDR3 reads CASSLFGYPNTGELFF. The CDR3 coding sequence is TGTGCCAGCAGCTTATTCGGCTACCCGAACACCGGGGAGCTGTTTTTT.

The V gene is TRBV7-2, the J gene TRBJ1-5, with TRBD1 matching over 11 bases. The CDR3 sequence is 15 residues long. Germline V lookup: CDR1 SGHTA, CDR2 FQGNSA. V shed 4 bases, J shed 11 bases, and the junction held 10 bases outside the gene matches. CDR3 loop: CASSSGTGGFGAQHF. The CDR3 DNA reads as TGTGCCAGCAGCTCAGGGACAGGGGGATTCGGGGCCCAGCATTTT. The complete variable domain, with remaining parts taken from reference TRBV7-2 and TRBJ1-5, reads GAGVSQSPSNKVTEKGKDVELRCDPISGHTALYWYRQSLGQGLEFLIYFQGNSAPDKSGLPSDRFSAERTGGSVSTLTIQRTQQEDSAVYLCASSSGTGGFGAQHFGDGTRLSIL.

This clonotype was detected only a few times. This chain joins TRBV7-8 and TRBJ2-3; D perhaps matches TRBD1 (5 bases). The germline CDR1 and CDR2 sequences are SGHVS and FQNEAQ. There are 14 residues in the CDR3. V gave up 1 base and J gave up 6 bases, with 11 bases separating them. The CDR3 loop reads CASSLGRDEDTQYF. As DNA, the CDR3 is TGTGCCAGCAGCTTAGGCAGGGATGAGGATACGCAGTATTTT. Supplemented by reference TRBV7-8 and TRBJ2-3, the full variable domain reads GAGVSQSPRYKVAKRGQDVALRCDPISGHVSLFWYQQALGQGPEFLTYFQNEAQLDKSGLPSDRFFAERPEGSVSTLKIQRTQQEDSAVYLCASSLGRDEDTQYFGPGTRLTVL.

The chain has TRBV4-1 and TRBJ2-2; maybe TRBD1 (6 bases). The V gene lost 5 bases and the J gene lost 4 bases, with 14 bases spanning the gap. The CDR3 consists of 15 residues. Germline CDR1 MGHRA, CDR2 YSYEKL. The CDR3, as DNA: TGCGCCAGCAGCTTGAGGACAGAATCCACCGGGGAGCTGTTTTTT. Its protein product is CASSLRTESTGELFF.

The CDR3 DNA sequence: TGTGCCAGCAGCTTAGAGGCTGGGAGGCCCCAGCATTTT. Translating it yields CASSLEAGRPQHF. This rearrangement joins TRBV7-2 to TRBJ1-5; D not certain. Germline CDR1 reads SGHTA; CDR2 reads FQGNSA. With 1 base removed from V and 9 bases from J, the gap between germline ends came to 10 bases. The CDR3 is 13 residues long.

This clonotype was found a few times. V is TRBV6-2 or TRBV6-3 and J is TRBJ1-1, with D possibly TRBD1 on 6 matching bases. V was cut by 5 bases and J by 6 bases, with 19 bases left in between. The CDR3 is 15 residues long. Germline CDR1 reads MNHEY; CDR2 reads SVGEGT. CDR3 in DNA: TGTGCCAGCAGTGATGACAGGAGCCCTATCTCTGAAGCTTTCTTT. Protein sequence: CASSDDRSPISEAFF.

This clonotype was seen a handful of times. Sequence at one end of the junction differs from germline and may be a read error. J is TRBJ2-7 and V is TRBV5-8, with D perhaps assigned TRBD1 or TRBD2 (6 bases each). The CDR3 runs 13 residues. Germline values: CDR1 SGHTS, CDR2 YDEGEE. CDR3 DNA: TGTGCCAGCAGATTGGGGGGCGCGTACGAGCAGTACTTC. It yields the protein CASRLGGAYEQYF.

The sample holds one count of this clonotype. The chain is built from TRBV4-2 and TRBJ2-5; tentatively, D is TRBD2 (6 bases). Trimming stripped 1 base from V and 5 bases from J, with 23 bases between. CDR3 size: 18 residues. Germline CDR1 LGHNA, CDR2 YNFKEQ. Here the CDR3 reads CASSQGSRSAGSGETQYF. DNA of the CDR3: TGTGCCAGCAGCCAAGGGAGCAGGAGCGCGGGGTCTGGGGAGACCCAGTACTTC.

The chain uses TRBV5-5 and TRBJ2-6, with a weak D call TRBD2 (6 bases). Germline loops: CDR1 SGHKS, CDR2 YYEKEE (reference sequence). V lost 6 bases, J lost 1 base, and 20 bases lay in between. The CDR3 runs 18 residues. The CDR3 DNA follows: TGTGCCAGCACCAGAGTTGGCGGGGTTAATTCTGGGGCCAACGTCCTGACTTTC. It encodes CASTRVGGVNSGANVLTF. Together with reference TRBV5-5 and TRBJ2-6, the CDR3 gives the full variable domain: DAGVTQSPTHLIKTRGQQVTLRCSPISGHKSVSWYQQVLGQGPQFIFQYYEKEERGRGNFPDRFSARQFPNYSSELNVNALLLGDSALYLCASTRVGGVNSGANVLTFGAGSRLTVL.

The chain joins TRBV18 to TRBJ2-1; D remains ambiguous. CDR3 length equals 12 residues. The V end was cut by 3 bases, the J end by 8 bases, with 8 bases between. Germline V gene data show CDR1 as KGHSH and CDR2 as LQKENI. The CDR3 DNA reads TGTGCCAGCTCACCTCTTGGGCATGAGCAGTTCTTC. It is translated as CASSPLGHEQFF.

This clonotype has more than one count but fewer than ten. The gene calls are TRBV4-2 and TRBJ2-1; no definite D call. This CDR3 is built from 12 residues. The germline CDR1 and CDR2 sequences are LGHNA and YNFKEQ. V was pared by 0 bases and J by 9 bases, with 6 bases between. This CDR3 is CASSQEYGEQFF. The CDR3 nucleotides read TGTGCCAGCAGCCAAGAATACGGTGAGCAGTTCTTC.